This T cell receptor beta chain was captured in a study of blood T cell repertoires in COVID-19. The CDR3 extends over 15 amino acids. V trimming: 4 bases; J trimming: 8 bases; junction bases outside the gene matches: 11. Germline assignment: CDR1 MNHNY and CDR2 SVGAGI (reference sequence). Assay used: immunoSEQ multiplex PCR; TCRdb lists only in-frame clones, some missing. The sample lists about 370,000 clones; over 75% were seen once. The TCR sequence derives from a man aged 18-30 years who had recovered from COVID-19. Sequencing input: PBMCs or T cells enriched from blood (not recorded which). The V gene is TRBV6-6, the J gene TRBJ1-2; 9 bases align to TRBD1. For the CDR3, the DNA is TGTGCCAGCAGTTTTACCGGGACAGGGAGCAGGGGCTACACCTTC. Its protein is CASSFTGTGSRGYTF.